These T cell receptor beta chains were read from a single sample in a study of cytomegalovirus exposure and HLA in healthy donors. Here immunoSEQ multiplex PCR was the method, and the copy in TCRdb shows in-frame clones only, minus some. The sample carries about 140,000 clones, 82% recorded once. The sequenced sample was PBMCs. The origin of the receptors is a middle-aged woman in good health and CMV-seronegative. The CDR3 runs from the conserved cysteine through the conserved F or W. D genes are given only for firm matches. A clone size is listed for some rows: how often the clone was seen (once, few, many), or a class if it is expanded.

>TRBV9|TRBD1|TRBJ1-4|-
TGTGCCAGCAGCGTTTCCGGGACAGGGGATGAAAAACTGTTTTTT
CASSVSGTGDEKLFF
>TRBV10-3|-|TRBJ1-2|-
TGTGCCATCAGTGAGTCGACAGACTATGGCTACACCTTC
CAISESTDYGYTF
>TRBV5-4|-|TRBJ2-3|-
TGTGCCAGCAGCTTGTCTGGCACAGATACGCAGTATTTT
CASSLSGTDTQYF
>TRBV7-8|-|TRBJ2-5|-
TGTGCCAGCAGCCCCCTGGGCGCGTACCAAGAGACCCAGTACTTC
CASSPLGAYQETQYF
>TRBV4-1|-|TRBJ2-1|-
TGCGCCAGCAGCCAGCGAAGCCGTGAGCAGTTCTTC
CASSQRSREQFF
>TRBV5-6|-|TRBJ1-1|-
TGTGCCAGCAGCTTGGGTTCCGGGGGGCTTAGCTCTGAAGCTTTCTTT
CASSLGSGGLSSEAFF
>TRBV6-6|-|TRBJ2-3|-
TGTGCCAGCAGTTACCCTCTAGAAAGTGGGACAGATACGCAGTATTTT
CASSYPLESGTDTQYF
>TRBV5-1|-|TRBJ2-1|-
TGCGCCAGCAGTTCGGACAGATACAATGAGCAGTTCTTC
CASSSDRYNEQFF
>TRBV7-3|TRBD1|TRBJ1-4|-
TGTGCCAGCAGCTTCGGGACAGGGGAAAAACTGTTTTTT
CASSFGTGEKLFF
>TRBV7-9|TRBD2|TRBJ2-3|few
TGTGCCAGCGCTAGCGGGAGGTTCGGGTACACAGATACGCAGTATTTT
CASASGRFGYTDTQYF
>TRBV11-3|-|TRBJ1-1|-
TGTGCCAGCAGCTTAAGGGGAAACACTGAAGCTTTCTTT
CASSLRGNTEAFF
>TRBV10-1|-|TRBJ2-1|-
TGCGCCAGCAGTGAAAGGGGCTACAATGAGCAGTTCTTC
CASSERGYNEQFF
>TRBV6-5|-|TRBJ2-6|-
TGTGCCAGCAGTTTCCCGACTGGGTCTGGGGCCAACGTCCTGACTTTC
CASSFPTGSGANVLTF
>TRBV10-1|TRBD1|TRBJ2-3|-
TGCGCCAGCAGATCCGGGACAGGGTTGGAAGATACGCAGTATTTT
CASRSGTGLEDTQYF
>TRBV5-5|TRBD1|TRBJ1-6|-
TGTGCCAGCAGCCCCCGGGACAGCTCCTATAATTCACCCCTCCACTTT
CASSPRDSSYNSPLHF